This TCR beta chain comes out of a study of shared clonotypes between healthy human individuals. Only in-frame clones appear in the TCRdb table, and some are missing; sequencing was by immunoSEQ multiplex PCR. This sample has approximately 2.1 million clones, with 85% to 95% found just once. With V trimmed by 8 bases and J by 4 bases, 16 bases remained unmatched. This CDR3 spans 16 amino acids. Germline CDR1 reads MDHEN; CDR2 reads SYDVKM. The sample consisted of naive CD4+ T cells from PBMCs. Regarding subset: CD45RA+ positively selected. The origin of this receptor is a young man in good health. Some clones in this sample may be carry-over from other donors' samples. The chain is built from TRBV28 and TRBJ2-7, with TRBD1 matching 8 bases. CDR3 amino acids: CASASSGTGPYYEQYF. In nucleotides, the CDR3 is TGTGCCAGCGCCTCCTCCGGGACAGGTCCCTATTACGAGCAGTACTTC. Complete variable domain (other parts from reference TRBV28 and TRBJ2-7): DVKVTQSSRYLVKRTGEKVFLECVQDMDHENMFWYRQDPGLGLRLIYFSYDVKMKEKGDIPEGYSVSREKKERFSLILESASTNQTSMYLCASASSGTGPYYEQYFGPGTRLTVT.